The clone carrying this TCR beta chain was found many times. These data belong to a study of T cells in Graves' hyperthyroidism and ophthalmopathy. Study-level information: Peripheral blood was acquired at first diagnosis, ahead of any therapy whatsoever.

RNA transcripts gave rise to amplified TCR beta CDR3 regions. HTBI primers were used for first-round RT-PCR of the TCR CDR3. In TCRdb, the multiplex PCR reads were re-called with MiXCR into one record per CDR3 protein. The sample records 400,000 or so distinct CDR3 sequences, approximately 14% being singletons. This CDR3 spans 15 amino acids. Trimming shortened V by 5 bases and J by 2 bases, and 15 bases separated the two germline ends. Germline CDR1 is MNHNS and CDR2 is SASEGT. Input material: blood. The chain carries TRBV6-1 and TRBJ1-2; D unresolved. The origin of this receptor is a woman in her twenties or thirties with Graves' ophthalmopathy. CDR3 DNA sequence: TGTGCCAGCAGTCCCATACCGAGTTGGAACTATGGCTACACCTTC. As protein: CASSPIPSWNYGYTF.